This T cell receptor beta chain was retrieved from a study of human T cells and chemical hapten exposure. Turning to the study itself: A 2 cm by 2 cm inner upper arm patch received 2% DPC for sensitization. Doses of diphenylcyclopropenone went to the patients' scalps weekly throughout the roughly 22-week study.

TCRdb redid the calling of the RACE reads with MiXCR, one entry per CDR3 protein. The top ten hold around 2.2% of the sample, which has tens of thousands of distinct CDR3 sequences, approximately 10% seen once. V was pared by 5 bases and J by 10 bases, with 11 bases between. Germline lookup yields CDR1 SGHTA and CDR2 FQGNSA. CDR3 length: 11 residues. This clonotype came up many times. Specified time point: patch test 1, 2 weeks after DPC sensitization. Treatment: therapeutic diphenylcyclopropenone sensitization with weekly scalp DPC. The chain recombines TRBV7-2 with TRBJ1-1; D may be TRBD1 (6 bases). The sequencing used whole blood, collected in connection with sensitization to the hapten diphenylcyclopropenone (DPC). This receptor was obtained from a man in his forties with alopecia areata. Some clones in this sample may be carry-over from other donors' samples. The CDR3 protein is CASSLQGRAFF. As DNA, the CDR3 is TGTGCCAGCAGCCTCCAGGGGCGAGCTTTCTTT.